The rows below give T cell receptor beta chains drawn from one sample of a study of cytomegalovirus exposure and HLA in healthy donors. Repertoires were generated with immunoSEQ multiplex PCR, while TCRdb's copy carries only in-frame clones and drops some. The table includes 200,000 to 250,000 clones, approximately 79% detected once. Sequencing used PBMCs. These receptors all come from a man aged 50 to 59 in good health and CMV-seronegative. CDR3s include the opening cysteine and the closing phenylalanine or tryptophan. The order of the fields is V gene, D gene, CDR3 length, J gene, clone size, CDR3 DNA, CDR3 protein. A D gene is named only where the DNA matches it firmly. Size values are once, few and many counts, or a class for expanded clones, and some rows have none.

v_gene: TRBV4-1; d_gene: .; len: 13; j_gene: TRBJ2-1; abundance: .; CDR3nt: TGCGCCAGCAGCCTTCAGACCTACAATGAGCAGTTCTTC; CDR3aa: CASSLQTYNEQFF
v_gene: TRBV10-1; d_gene: .; len: 13; j_gene: TRBJ2-1; abundance: .; CDR3nt: TGCGCCAGCAGTGGGGGGACTCTCAATGAGCAGTTCTTC; CDR3aa: CASSGGTLNEQFF
v_gene: TRBV5-1; d_gene: TRBD1; len: 14; j_gene: TRBJ2-5; abundance: .; CDR3nt: TGCGCCAGCAGCTCTGCCAGGGGGCGGGAGACCCAGTACTTC; CDR3aa: CASSSARGRETQYF
v_gene: TRBV18; d_gene: .; len: 14; j_gene: TRBJ2-3; abundance: once; CDR3nt: TGTGCCAGCTCACCCGGGAGTGGTACAGATACGCAGTATTTT; CDR3aa: CASSPGSGTDTQYF
v_gene: TRBV5-6; d_gene: .; len: 12; j_gene: TRBJ2-7; abundance: .; CDR3nt: TGTGCCAGCAGCTCTATTGTTTACGAGCAGTACTTC; CDR3aa: CASSSIVYEQYF
v_gene: TRBV7-9; d_gene: .; len: 14; j_gene: TRBJ2-7; abundance: .; CDR3nt: TGTGCCAGCAGCTTAGTCGTACAGCCCTACGAGCAGTACTTC; CDR3aa: CASSLVVQPYEQYF
v_gene: TRBV30; d_gene: TRBD2; len: 16; j_gene: TRBJ2-3; abundance: .; CDR3nt: TGTGCCTGGACCTCACTAGGGGGACTAGGGGCAGATACGCAGTATTTT; CDR3aa: CAWTSLGGLGADTQYF
v_gene: TRBV10-3; d_gene: .; len: 18; j_gene: TRBJ2-1; abundance: .; CDR3nt: TGTGCCATCAGTGAGGGGTCTGGAAGCGGAGCATGGGACAATGAGCAGTTCTTC; CDR3aa: CAISEGSGSGAWDNEQFF
v_gene: TRBV27; d_gene: TRBD1; len: 15; j_gene: TRBJ1-2; abundance: few; CDR3nt: TGTGCCAGCACTTACCTCTCGGACAGGACTGGTGGCTACACCTTC; CDR3aa: CASTYLSDRTGGYTF
v_gene: TRBV28; d_gene: .; len: 15; j_gene: TRBJ1-2; abundance: .; CDR3nt: TGTGCCAGCAGTACCGTCGGGGGGGCGAACTATGGCTACACCTTC; CDR3aa: CASSTVGGANYGYTF
v_gene: TRBV6-5; d_gene: .; len: 14; j_gene: TRBJ1-1; abundance: .; CDR3nt: TGTGCCAGCAGTTACGACAGCATGAACACTGAAGCTTTCTTT; CDR3aa: CASSYDSMNTEAFF
v_gene: TRBV4-1; d_gene: .; len: 14; j_gene: TRBJ2-7; abundance: .; CDR3nt: TGCGCCAGCAGCCAGGCTAGCGTGCCCTACGAGCAGTACTTC; CDR3aa: CASSQASVPYEQYF
v_gene: TRBV11-2; d_gene: .; len: 12; j_gene: TRBJ2-7; abundance: .; CDR3nt: TGTGCCAGCAGCTTTGTACAATACGAGCAGTACTTC; CDR3aa: CASSFVQYEQYF
v_gene: TRBV6-5; d_gene: .; len: 14; j_gene: TRBJ1-5; abundance: .; CDR3nt: TGTGCCAGCAGTGCGAAATATAGCAATCAGCCCCAGCATTTT; CDR3aa: CASSAKYSNQPQHF
v_gene: TRBV10-2; d_gene: TRBD1; len: 12; j_gene: TRBJ2-4; abundance: .; CDR3nt: TGCGCCAGCAGGGGACAGGGAAACATTCAGTACTTC; CDR3aa: CASRGQGNIQYF
v_gene: TRBV18; d_gene: TRBD1; len: 15; j_gene: TRBJ2-7; abundance: .; CDR3nt: TGTGCCAGCTCACCGATAGGACAGGGTGCCTACGAGCAGTACTTC; CDR3aa: CASSPIGQGAYEQYF
v_gene: TRBV5-1; d_gene: TRBD1; len: 15; j_gene: TRBJ1-5; abundance: .; CDR3nt: TGCGCCAGCAGCCCACAGGGGGATAGCAATCAGCCCCAGCATTTT; CDR3aa: CASSPQGDSNQPQHF
v_gene: TRBV7-8; d_gene: TRBD1; len: 15; j_gene: TRBJ2-3; abundance: .; CDR3nt: TGTGCCAGCAGCCCCCGTGGCAGGGGGACAGATACGCAGTATTTT; CDR3aa: CASSPRGRGTDTQYF
v_gene: TRBV28; d_gene: .; len: 16; j_gene: TRBJ1-2; abundance: .; CDR3nt: TGTGCCAGCAGTTTAGGACAGCTCCCTACTAACTATGGCTACACCTTC; CDR3aa: CASSLGQLPTNYGYTF
v_gene: TRBV5-5; d_gene: .; len: 14; j_gene: TRBJ2-7; abundance: .; CDR3nt: TGTGCCAGCAGCACGGAGGGGAGCTCCTACGAGCAGTACTTC; CDR3aa: CASSTEGSSYEQYF
v_gene: TRBV6-5; d_gene: TRBD1; len: 15; j_gene: TRBJ2-5; abundance: .; CDR3nt: TGTGCCAGCTCAGAGGAAACAGGGGGCGCAGAGACCCAGTACTTC; CDR3aa: CASSEETGGAETQYF
v_gene: TRBV29-1; d_gene: TRBD1; len: 12; j_gene: TRBJ1-1; abundance: few; CDR3nt: TGCAGCGTTACACAGGGGTACTCTGAAGCTTTCTTT; CDR3aa: CSVTQGYSEAFF
v_gene: TRBV2; d_gene: .; len: 13; j_gene: TRBJ1-1; abundance: .; CDR3nt: TGTGCCAGCAGTAACGCTGGGGGGACTGAAGCTTTCTTT; CDR3aa: CASSNAGGTEAFF
v_gene: TRBV6-5; d_gene: .; len: 13; j_gene: TRBJ2-5; abundance: .; CDR3nt: TGTGCCAGCAGTCCCCGGACTGCAGAGACCCAGTACTTC; CDR3aa: CASSPRTAETQYF
v_gene: TRBV7-2; d_gene: .; len: 17; j_gene: TRBJ2-6; abundance: once; CDR3nt: TGTGCCAGCAGCTTAGCTGTGGTGAGCTCTGGGGCCAACGTCCTGACTTTC; CDR3aa: CASSLAVVSSGANVLTF
v_gene: TRBV11-2; d_gene: TRBD1; len: 15; j_gene: TRBJ1-1; abundance: .; CDR3nt: TGTGCCAGCAGCCTGGGGTACAGGGGGAACACTGAAGCTTTCTTT; CDR3aa: CASSLGYRGNTEAFF
v_gene: TRBV10-1; d_gene: TRBD2; len: 15; j_gene: TRBJ2-3; abundance: once; CDR3nt: TGCGCCAGCAGTCCGGGACTAGCGGCCACAGATACGCAGTATTTT; CDR3aa: CASSPGLAATDTQYF
v_gene: TRBV5-6; d_gene: TRBD1; len: 14; j_gene: TRBJ2-4; abundance: .; CDR3nt: TGTGCCAGCAGCTCACAGGGGACCAAAAACATTCAGTACTTC; CDR3aa: CASSSQGTKNIQYF
v_gene: TRBV29-1; d_gene: TRBD2; len: 13; j_gene: TRBJ2-1; abundance: .; CDR3nt: TGCAGCGTTACTAGCGGCTACTACAATGAGCAGTTCTTC; CDR3aa: CSVTSGYYNEQFF
v_gene: TRBV4-1; d_gene: .; len: 13; j_gene: TRBJ2-7; abundance: once; CDR3nt: TGCGCCAGCAGCTCCGGGACTGCCTACGAGCAGTACTTC; CDR3aa: CASSSGTAYEQYF
v_gene: TRBV13; d_gene: TRBD2; len: 17; j_gene: TRBJ2-5; abundance: .; CDR3nt: TGTGCCAGCAGCTTATTAGCGGGAGGCCCTTCTTGGGAGACCCAGTACTTC; CDR3aa: CASSLLAGGPSWETQYF
v_gene: TRBV29-1; d_gene: .; len: 13; j_gene: TRBJ2-2; abundance: .; CDR3nt: TGCAGCGTTGGCAGGGGCTCACCCGGGGAGCTGTTTTTT; CDR3aa: CSVGRGSPGELFF
v_gene: TRBV7-9; d_gene: .; len: 14; j_gene: TRBJ2-7; abundance: .; CDR3nt: TGTGCCAGCAGTGACAGGTTGAGCTCCTACGAGCAGTACTTC; CDR3aa: CASSDRLSSYEQYF
v_gene: TRBV2; d_gene: TRBD1; len: 15; j_gene: TRBJ2-5; abundance: once; CDR3nt: TGTGCCAGCAGAAGACAGGGCGGTACCCAAGAGACCCAGTACTTC; CDR3aa: CASRRQGGTQETQYF
v_gene: TRBV28; d_gene: TRBD1; len: 15; j_gene: TRBJ1-5; abundance: .; CDR3nt: TGTGCCAGCAGTTTAGGACAGGGAAGCAATCAGCCCCAGCATTTT; CDR3aa: CASSLGQGSNQPQHF
v_gene: TRBV27; d_gene: TRBD1; len: 14; j_gene: TRBJ1-2; abundance: .; CDR3nt: TGTGCCAGCAAACAGGGGGCACTTGGCTATGGCTACACCTTC; CDR3aa: CASKQGALGYGYTF
v_gene: TRBV18; d_gene: TRBD2; len: 15; j_gene: TRBJ2-1; abundance: .; CDR3nt: TGTGCCAGCTCACTCGGGACTAGCGGGAAACTTGAGCAGTTCTTC; CDR3aa: CASSLGTSGKLEQFF
v_gene: TRBV6-5; d_gene: TRBD1; len: 15; j_gene: TRBJ2-7; abundance: .; CDR3nt: TGTGCCAGCAGACCCGGGACAGGGGGTGCCTACGAGCAGTACTTC; CDR3aa: CASRPGTGGAYEQYF